The clone carrying this T cell receptor beta chain was observed a handful of times. What it recognizes is unknown. Isolated RNA was reverse transcribed in full, so expressed TCRB transcripts were sequenced. Libraries were prepared by immunoSEQ multiplex PCR; TCRdb keeps only in-frame clonotypes and omits some of them. The table lists 680,000 or so clones, roughly 12% of them singletons. Staining for CD45RO/CCR7/CD25/CD127/CD95/CD27 allowed sorting of CD4+ naive, central memory, regulatory and stem cell-like memory cells. Sorted populations all exceeded 95% purity. The sample originates from a study of beta chain features in type 1 diabetes. Findings and limits, study-wide: Among patients with Type 1 diabetes, TCRB CDR3s were moderately but significantly shorter in every one of the four CD4+ subsets.

The V end lost 4 bases, the J end lost 12 bases, and 16 bases lay between the germline ends. The length of the CDR3 is 13 residues. Germline CDR1 SGHDT, CDR2 YYEEEE. The TCR originated in a man aged 18 to 35 with type 1 diabetes. V is TRBV5-6 and J is TRBJ1-4; tentatively, D is TRBD1 (5 bases). Sequencing input: naive CD4+ T cells from blood. As DNA, the CDR3 is TGTGCCAGCAGCCAACCGACAGTTGGAGAACTGTTTTTT. Amino acid sequence: CASSQPTVGELFF.